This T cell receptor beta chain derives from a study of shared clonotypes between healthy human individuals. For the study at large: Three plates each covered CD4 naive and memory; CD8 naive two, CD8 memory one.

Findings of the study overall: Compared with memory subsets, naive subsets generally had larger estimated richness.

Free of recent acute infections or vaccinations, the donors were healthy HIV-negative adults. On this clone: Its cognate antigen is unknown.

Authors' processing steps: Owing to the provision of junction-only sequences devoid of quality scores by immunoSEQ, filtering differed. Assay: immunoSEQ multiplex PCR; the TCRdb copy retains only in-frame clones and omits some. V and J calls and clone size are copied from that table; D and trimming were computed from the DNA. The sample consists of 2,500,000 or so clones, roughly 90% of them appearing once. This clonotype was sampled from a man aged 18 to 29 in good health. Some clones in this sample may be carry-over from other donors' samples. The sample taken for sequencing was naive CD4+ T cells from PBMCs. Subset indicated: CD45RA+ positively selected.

CDR3 DNA sequence: TGTGCCACCAGCTCTCCGGACAGGGGACACATTAATTATGGCTACACCTTC. Encoded protein: CATSSPDRGHINYGYTF. This chain joins TRBV15 and TRBJ1-2; 9 bases map to TRBD1. V lost 5 bases and J lost 5; bases outside the gene matches: 15. Germline CDR1 is LNHNV and CDR2 is YYDKDF (reference sequence). The CDR3 totals 17 residues.